The clone carrying this TCR beta chain occurred many times. Its antigen is unknown. From the 5' RACE reads, TCRdb called clonotypes with MiXCR, one entry per CDR3 protein. The sample shows about 110,000 distinct CDR3 sequences, approximately 25% of them seen only once. Looked up from germline, CDR1 is MGHRA and CDR2 is YSYEKL. V dropped 1 base and J dropped 0 bases, with 11 bases sitting between them. The CDR3 extends over 16 amino acids. These data belong to a study of CD8 T cells in ankylosing spondylitis. Study-wide points: A TCR beta motif made of fewer than ten highly homologous variants seemed typical of ankylosing spondylitis blood.

The rearrangement links TRBV4-1 to TRBJ2-3, with a tentative D call TRBD1 (6 bases). This TCR derives from a male donor with ankylosing spondylitis. Sequenced material: synovial fluid, either unsorted or a sorted T cell fraction (not recorded which). CDR3 sequence (DNA): TGCGCCAGCAGCCAAGCAGGGGTAACTAGCACAGATACGCAGTATTTT. It is translated as CASSQAGVTSTDTQYF.